The clone carrying this TCR beta chain was seen once. The antigen is undetermined. TCRdb's table, derived via immunoSEQ multiplex PCR, lists solely in-frame clones and lacks some. In the table there are approximately 980,000 clones, less than 85% of which are singletons. The V and J ends lost 8 bases and 2 bases respectively, with 13 bases between them. In germline, CDR1 is MNHNS, CDR2 SASEGT. The CDR3 runs 15 residues. The data were obtained in a study of shared clonotypes between healthy human individuals. Turning to the study itself: Per donor, CD8 memory used one plate, CD8 naive used two, CD4 memory used three and CD4 naive used three.

Study results and limitations: Larger richness was generally estimated for naive than memory subsets. Non-shared clonotypes had lower generation probabilities than clonotypes shared by all four sorted-subset donors.

The sequenced sample was memory CD4+ T cells sorted from blood. Stated subset: CD45RA-negative fraction. V usage is TRBV6-1 and J usage is TRBJ2-6; D call uncertain. This receptor was identified in a man in his late teens or twenties in good health. As DNA, the CDR3 is TGTGCCAGCTCCAGGCGACTTACTGGGGCCAACGTCCTGACTTTC. Protein: CASSRRLTGANVLTF.